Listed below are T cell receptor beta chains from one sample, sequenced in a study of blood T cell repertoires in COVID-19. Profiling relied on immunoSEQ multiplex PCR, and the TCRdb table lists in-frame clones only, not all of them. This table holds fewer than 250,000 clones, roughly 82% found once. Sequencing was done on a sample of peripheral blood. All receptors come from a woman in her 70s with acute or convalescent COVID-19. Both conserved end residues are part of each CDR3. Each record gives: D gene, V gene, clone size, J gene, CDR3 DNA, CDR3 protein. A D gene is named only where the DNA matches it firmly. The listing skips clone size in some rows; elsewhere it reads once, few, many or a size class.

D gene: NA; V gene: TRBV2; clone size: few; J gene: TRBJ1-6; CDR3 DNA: TGTGCCAGCATCACTACAGGGCGGAATTCACCCCTCCACTTT; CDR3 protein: CASITTGRNSPLHF
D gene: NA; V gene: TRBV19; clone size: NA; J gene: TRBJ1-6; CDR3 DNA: TGTGCCAGTAGTATTACAGATTCTAATTCACCCCTCCACTTT; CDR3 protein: CASSITDSNSPLHF
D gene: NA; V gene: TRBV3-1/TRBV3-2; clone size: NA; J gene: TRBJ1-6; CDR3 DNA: TGTGCCAGCAGCCAATTGTCCAGGGCTACCTATAATTCACCCCTCCACTTT; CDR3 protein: CASSQLSRATYNSPLHF
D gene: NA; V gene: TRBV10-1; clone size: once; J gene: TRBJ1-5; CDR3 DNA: TGCGCCAGCCCCCGGGGGGATAGCAATCAGCCCCAGCATTTT; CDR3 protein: CASPRGDSNQPQHF
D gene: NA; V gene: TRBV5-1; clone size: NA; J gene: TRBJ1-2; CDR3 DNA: TGCGCCAGCAGCTCAGACGGAGGCTATGGCTACACCTTC; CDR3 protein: CASSSDGGYGYTF
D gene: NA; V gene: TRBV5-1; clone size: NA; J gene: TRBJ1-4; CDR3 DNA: TGCGCCAGCAGCCCCTGGACGGGATCTAATGAAAAACTGTTTTTT; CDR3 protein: CASSPWTGSNEKLFF
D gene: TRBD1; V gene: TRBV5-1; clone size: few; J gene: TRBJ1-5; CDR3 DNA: TGCGCCAGCAGCAAAGGGACAGGAACTTATCAGCCCCAGCATTTT; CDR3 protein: CASSKGTGTYQPQHF
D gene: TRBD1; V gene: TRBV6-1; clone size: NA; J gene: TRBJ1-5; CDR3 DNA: TGTGCCAGCAGTGAAAACCCAGGGGGCTCGGGTCAGCCCCAGCATTTT; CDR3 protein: CASSENPGGSGQPQHF
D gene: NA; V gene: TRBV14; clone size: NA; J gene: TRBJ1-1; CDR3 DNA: TGTGCCAGCAGCCTCGAGGTTTCGAACACTGAAGCTTTCTTT; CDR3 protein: CASSLEVSNTEAFF
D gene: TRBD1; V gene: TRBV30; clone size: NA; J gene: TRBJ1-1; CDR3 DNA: TGTGCCTGGAGGTTAGGGACAGGGATATCTGAAGCTTTCTTT; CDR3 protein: CAWRLGTGISEAFF
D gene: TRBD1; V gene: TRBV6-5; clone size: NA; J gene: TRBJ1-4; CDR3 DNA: TGTGCCAGCAGGGGACAGTCTAATGAAAAACTGTTTTTT; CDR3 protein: CASRGQSNEKLFF
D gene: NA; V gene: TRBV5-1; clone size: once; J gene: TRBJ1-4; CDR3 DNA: TGCGCCAGCAGCCCCATAGGCGGGGTGAAAGAAAAACTGTTTTTT; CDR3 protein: CASSPIGGVKEKLFF
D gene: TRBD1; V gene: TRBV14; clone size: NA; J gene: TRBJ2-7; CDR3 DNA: TGTGCCAGCAGCCAAGTTGGACAGGGAGAGTACGAGCAGTACTTC; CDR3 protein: CASSQVGQGEYEQYF
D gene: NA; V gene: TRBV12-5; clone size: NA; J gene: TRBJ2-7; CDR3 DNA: TGTGCTAGTGGTTTGAACGGAGGGTCGTTGTACGAGCAGTACTTC; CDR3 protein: CASGLNGGSLYEQYF
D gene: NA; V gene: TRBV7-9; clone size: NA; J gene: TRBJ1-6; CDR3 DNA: TGTGCCAGCAGCTCGAGCTCCTATAATTCACCCCTCCACTTT; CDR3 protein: CASSSSSYNSPLHF
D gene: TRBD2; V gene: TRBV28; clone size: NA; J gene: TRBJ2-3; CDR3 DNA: TGTGCCAGCAGAAACAGGGGAAGGACTAGCGGGGGGGCCCTAGATACGCAGTATTTT; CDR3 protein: CASRNRGRTSGGALDTQYF
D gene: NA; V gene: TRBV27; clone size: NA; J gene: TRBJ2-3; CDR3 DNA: TGTGCCAGCAGCCACCGGGGGAGTAGCACAGATACGCAGTATTTT; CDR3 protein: CASSHRGSSTDTQYF
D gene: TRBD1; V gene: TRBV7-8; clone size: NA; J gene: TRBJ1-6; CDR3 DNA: TGTGCCAGCAGATGGGACAGAGTTAATTCACCCCTCCACTTT; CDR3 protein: CASRWDRVNSPLHF
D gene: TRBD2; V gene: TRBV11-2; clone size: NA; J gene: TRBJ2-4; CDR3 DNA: TGTGCCAGCAGCGTCGGTCTAGCGGGGGGGATAGCCAAAAACATTCAGTACTTC; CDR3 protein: CASSVGLAGGIAKNIQYF
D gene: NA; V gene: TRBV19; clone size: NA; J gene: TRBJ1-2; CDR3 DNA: TGTGCCAGTAGTTCAGCTGGGGCCACCGGCTACACCTTC; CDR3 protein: CASSSAGATGYTF
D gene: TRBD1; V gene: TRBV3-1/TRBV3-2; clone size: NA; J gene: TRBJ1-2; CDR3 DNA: TGTGCCAGCAGCGTAACCTCAGGGGGCGGCTACACCTTC; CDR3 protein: CASSVTSGGGYTF
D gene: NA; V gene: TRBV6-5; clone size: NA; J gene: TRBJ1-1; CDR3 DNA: TGTGCCAGCAGCTATGTACCGAACACTGAAGCTTTCTTT; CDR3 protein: CASSYVPNTEAFF
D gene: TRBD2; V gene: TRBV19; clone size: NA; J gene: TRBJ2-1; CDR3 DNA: TGTGCCAGTAGTATTGGGAGCGGGGGGCCCAATGAGCAGTTCTTC; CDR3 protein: CASSIGSGGPNEQFF
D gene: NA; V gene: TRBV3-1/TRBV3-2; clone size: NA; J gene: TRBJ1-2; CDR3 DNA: TGTGCCAGCAGCCAAGGATACAGGGACTATGGCTACACCTTC; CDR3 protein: CASSQGYRDYGYTF
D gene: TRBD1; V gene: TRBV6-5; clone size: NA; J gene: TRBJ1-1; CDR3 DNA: TGTGCCAGCAGTTACTCGGACAGGGGGACAACTGAAGCTTTCTTT; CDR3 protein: CASSYSDRGTTEAFF
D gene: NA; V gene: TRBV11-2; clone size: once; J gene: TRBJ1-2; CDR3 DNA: TGTGCCAGCAGCTTCAATGATGGCTACACCTTC; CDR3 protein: CASSFNDGYTF
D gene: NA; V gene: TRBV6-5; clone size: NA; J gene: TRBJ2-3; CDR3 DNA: TGTGCCAGCAGACAGGGTTTGTCAGATACGCAGTATTTT; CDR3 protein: CASRQGLSDTQYF
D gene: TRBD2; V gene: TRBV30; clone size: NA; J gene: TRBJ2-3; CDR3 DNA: TGTGCCTGGAATTTAGCGGGGGGCCCGGATACGCAGTATTTT; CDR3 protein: CAWNLAGGPDTQYF
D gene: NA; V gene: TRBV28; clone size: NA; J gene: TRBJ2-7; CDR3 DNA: TGTGCCAGCAGTTTAGGAGGGAACTCCTACGAGCAGTACTTC; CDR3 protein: CASSLGGNSYEQYF
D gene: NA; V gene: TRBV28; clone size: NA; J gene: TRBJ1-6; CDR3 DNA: TGTGCCAGCAGTTTAATGACAGGCAGCTCCTATAATTCACCCCTCCACTTT; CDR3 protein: CASSLMTGSSYNSPLHF
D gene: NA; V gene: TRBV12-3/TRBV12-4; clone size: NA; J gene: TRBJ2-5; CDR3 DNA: TGTGCCAGCAGTGCGATAGTCGAGACCCAGTACTTC; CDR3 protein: CASSAIVETQYF
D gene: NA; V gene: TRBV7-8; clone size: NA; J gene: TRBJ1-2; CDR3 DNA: TGTGCCAGCAGCTTGGGGGGGAACGGCTACACCTTC; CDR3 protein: CASSLGGNGYTF
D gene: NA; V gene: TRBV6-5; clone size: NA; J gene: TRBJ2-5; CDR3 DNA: TGTGCCAGCAGCTGGGCGAAACAAGAGACCCAGTACTTC; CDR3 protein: CASSWAKQETQYF
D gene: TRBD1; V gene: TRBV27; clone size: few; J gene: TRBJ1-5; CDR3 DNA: TGTGCCAGCGGGACAGGGTCCCAGCCCCAGCATTTT; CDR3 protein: CASGTGSQPQHF
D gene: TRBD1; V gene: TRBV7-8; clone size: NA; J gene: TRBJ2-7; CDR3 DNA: TGTGCCAGCAGCTTTTCCGTTGAGGGGGCCAGCTTC; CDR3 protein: CASSFSVEGASF
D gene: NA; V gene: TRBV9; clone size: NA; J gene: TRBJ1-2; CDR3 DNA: TGTGCCAGCAGCGTAGGAGGATGGGGCCAATTGGTAGGCTATGGCTACACCTTC; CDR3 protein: CASSVGGWGQLVGYGYTF
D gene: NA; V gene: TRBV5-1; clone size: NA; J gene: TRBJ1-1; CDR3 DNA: TGCGCCAGCAGCAGAACCGGGACATTGAACACTGAAGCTTTCTTT; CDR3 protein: CASSRTGTLNTEAFF
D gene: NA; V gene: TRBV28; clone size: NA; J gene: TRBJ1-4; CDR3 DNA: TGTGCCAGCAGTATCTTTTTCCGAGGAACTAATGAAAAACTGTTTTTT; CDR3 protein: CASSIFFRGTNEKLFF
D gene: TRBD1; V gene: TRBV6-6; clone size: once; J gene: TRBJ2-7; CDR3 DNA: TGTGCCAGCATTACGACAGGGATGGGGGAGCAGTACTTC; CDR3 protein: CASITTGMGEQYF
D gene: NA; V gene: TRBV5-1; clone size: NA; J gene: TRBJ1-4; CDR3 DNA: TGCGCCAGCAGCCCCCGGACGGGGTCCCCAGAGTCAAAACTGTTTTTT; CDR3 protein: CASSPRTGSPESKLFF
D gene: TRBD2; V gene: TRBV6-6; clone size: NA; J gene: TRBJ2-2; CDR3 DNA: TGTGCCAGCAGTTACTCGGGGGGGACCGGGGAGCTGTTTTTT; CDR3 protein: CASSYSGGTGELFF
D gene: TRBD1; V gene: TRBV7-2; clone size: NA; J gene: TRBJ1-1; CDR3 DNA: TGTGCCAGCAGCTTAGCCTACAGGGGGCTCCAAGCTTTCTTT; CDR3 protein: CASSLAYRGLQAFF
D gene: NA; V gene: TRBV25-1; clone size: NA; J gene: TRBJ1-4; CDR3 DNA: TGTGCCAGCAGTCCCCTTTACAGGGAAAAACTGTTTTTT; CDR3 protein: CASSPLYREKLFF